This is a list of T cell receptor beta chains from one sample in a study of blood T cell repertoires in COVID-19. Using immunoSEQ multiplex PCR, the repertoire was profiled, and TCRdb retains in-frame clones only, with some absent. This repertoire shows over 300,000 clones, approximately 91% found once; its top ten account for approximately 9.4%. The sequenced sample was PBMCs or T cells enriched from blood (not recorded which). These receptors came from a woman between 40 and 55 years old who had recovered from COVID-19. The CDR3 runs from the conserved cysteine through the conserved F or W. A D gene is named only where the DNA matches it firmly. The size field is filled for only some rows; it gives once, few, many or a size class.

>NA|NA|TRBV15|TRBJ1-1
TGTGCCTTCAAAGGAGGGGCGGACACTGAAGCTTTCTTT
CAFKGGADTEAFF
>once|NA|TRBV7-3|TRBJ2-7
TGTGCCAGCAGCTTAGCGGGCGGGGCGAGCTCCTACGAGCAGTACTTC
CASSLAGGASSYEQYF
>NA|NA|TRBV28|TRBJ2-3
TGTGCCAGCAGTGGGACTTCCCCGCCCCCCACAGATACGCAGTATTTT
CASSGTSPPPTDTQYF
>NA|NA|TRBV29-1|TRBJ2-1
TGCAGCGTTGAACTTTACTCCTACAATGAGCAGTTCTTC
CSVELYSYNEQFF
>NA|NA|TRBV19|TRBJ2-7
TGTGCCAGTAGTCCGGTTCCCTCCTACGAGCAGTACTTC
CASSPVPSYEQYF
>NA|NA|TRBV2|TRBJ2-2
TGTGCCACTAGGGGGGGCGGTGAGCTGTTTTTT
CATRGGGELFF
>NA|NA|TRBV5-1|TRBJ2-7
TGCGCCAGCAGCCCAACGGCGGGGACCAACTCCTACGAGCAGTACTTC
CASSPTAGTNSYEQYF
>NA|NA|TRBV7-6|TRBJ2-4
TGTGCCAGCAGCTTAGAAGGTCTGGGGGCCTCGGCCAAAAACATTCAGTACTTC
CASSLEGLGASAKNIQYF
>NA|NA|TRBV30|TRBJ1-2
TGTGCCTCCCGAGTTGCGTTGGTTGGCTACACCTTC
CASRVALVGYTF
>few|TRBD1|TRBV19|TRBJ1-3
TGTGCCAGTAGCCTAGACAGGGCCCTTTACTCTGGAAACACCATATATTTT
CASSLDRALYSGNTIYF
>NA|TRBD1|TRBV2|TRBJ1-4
TGTGCCAGCAGTGGACAGGGAAGGAATGAAAAACTGTTTTTT
CASSGQGRNEKLFF
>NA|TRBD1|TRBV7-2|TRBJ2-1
TGTGCCAGCAGCTACTGGGACAGGTTTGACAATGAGCAGTTCTTC
CASSYWDRFDNEQFF
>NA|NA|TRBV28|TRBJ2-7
TGTGCCAGCAGTTCGTCCTCCTACGAGCAGTACTTC
CASSSSSYEQYF
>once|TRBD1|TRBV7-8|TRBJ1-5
TGTGCCAGCAGCCTAAGACAGGGGGCTCAGCCCCAGCATTTT
CASSLRQGAQPQHF
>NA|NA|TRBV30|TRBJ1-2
TGTGCCTGGAGTGCGACGGAGGGCTACACCTTC
CAWSATEGYTF
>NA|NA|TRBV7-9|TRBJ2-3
TGTGCCAGCAGTTTTAGTACGGGAGTTCGGAGCACAGATACGCAGTATTTT
CASSFSTGVRSTDTQYF
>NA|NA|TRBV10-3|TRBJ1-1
TGTGCCATCAGTGAGTCGAGGGAACAGGGTAACACTGAAGCTTTCTTT
CAISESREQGNTEAFF
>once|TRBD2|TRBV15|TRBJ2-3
TGTGCCACCAGCTTGCCAGCGGGGGGCCTTAGCACAGATACGCAGTATTTT
CATSLPAGGLSTDTQYF
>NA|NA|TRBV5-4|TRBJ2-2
TGTGCCAGCACCCCTACAAGGGGCAGGGGAGTCACCGGGGAGCTGTTTTTT
CASTPTRGRGVTGELFF
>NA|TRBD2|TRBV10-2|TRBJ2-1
TGCGCCAGCCAGGGTAGCGGGAAGTACAATGAGCAGTTCTTC
CASQGSGKYNEQFF
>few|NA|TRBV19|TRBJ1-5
TGTGCCAGTAGTATACTCAGGGGCCTCCAACAGCCCCAGCATTTT
CASSILRGLQQPQHF
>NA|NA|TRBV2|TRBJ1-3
TGTGCCAGCAGTCTCGGACAGTCCGGAAACACCATATATTTT
CASSLGQSGNTIYF
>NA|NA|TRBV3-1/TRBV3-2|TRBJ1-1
TGTGCCAGCAGCCAGGGGAGGAACACTGAAGCTTTCTTT
CASSQGRNTEAFF
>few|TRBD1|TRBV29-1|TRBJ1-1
TGCAGCGTTGAAGGTGACAGGGGAGGTGCTGAAGCTTTCTTT
CSVEGDRGGAEAFF
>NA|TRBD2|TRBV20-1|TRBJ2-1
TGCAGTGCTAGTCCTCGCCGGGAGGGATTGTTTAATGAGCAGTTCTTC
CSASPRREGLFNEQFF
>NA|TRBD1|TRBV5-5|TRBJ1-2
TGTGCCAGCAGCCCGGGACAGGGTTATGGCTACACCTTC
CASSPGQGYGYTF
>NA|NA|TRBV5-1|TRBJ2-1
TGCGCCAGCAGCTCGGGACTGGCCTACAATGAGCAGTTCTTC
CASSSGLAYNEQFF
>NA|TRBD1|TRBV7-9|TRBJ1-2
TGTGCCAGCAGCCCCACCCTACCGACAGGGGATGACACCTTC
CASSPTLPTGDDTF
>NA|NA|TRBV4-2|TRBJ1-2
TGTGCCAGCAGCCAAAACCGGGACATCAGTATTGGTGGCTACACCTTC
CASSQNRDISIGGYTF
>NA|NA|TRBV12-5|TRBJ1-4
TGTGCTAGTGGTCTCGGACTCAAACCTCAAAAACTGTTTTTT
CASGLGLKPQKLFF
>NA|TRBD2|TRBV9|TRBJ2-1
TGTGCCAGCAGCGCCGGACTAGCGGGAGTATACGAGCAGTTCTTC
CASSAGLAGVYEQFF
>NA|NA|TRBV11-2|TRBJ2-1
TGTGCCAGCAGCCATCACAATGAGCAGTTCTTC
CASSHHNEQFF
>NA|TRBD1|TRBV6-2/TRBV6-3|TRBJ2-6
TGTGCCAGCAGTTACCCCAGGGACAGGGCTGGGGCCAACGTCCTGACTTTC
CASSYPRDRAGANVLTF
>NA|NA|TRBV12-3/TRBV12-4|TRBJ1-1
TGTGCCAGCAGTTCAGAAATTTACACTGAAGCTTTCTTT
CASSSEIYTEAFF
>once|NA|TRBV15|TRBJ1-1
TGTGCCACCAGCAGAGAATATTTTAACACTGAAGCTTTCTTT
CATSREYFNTEAFF
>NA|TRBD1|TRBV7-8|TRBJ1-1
TGTGCCAGCAGCACAACAGGGGTCACTGAAGCTTTCTTT
CASSTTGVTEAFF
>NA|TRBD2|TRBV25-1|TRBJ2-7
TGTGCCAGCAGTGAGTCGGGGGGTGGGTACGAGCAGTACTTC
CASSESGGGYEQYF
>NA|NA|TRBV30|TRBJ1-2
TGTGCCTGGAATCGGGGTCCGGGGAATAACTATGGCTACACCTTC
CAWNRGPGNNYGYTF
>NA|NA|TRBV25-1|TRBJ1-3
TGTGCCAGCAGTGACTTTAGCTCTGGAAACACCATATATTTT
CASSDFSSGNTIYF